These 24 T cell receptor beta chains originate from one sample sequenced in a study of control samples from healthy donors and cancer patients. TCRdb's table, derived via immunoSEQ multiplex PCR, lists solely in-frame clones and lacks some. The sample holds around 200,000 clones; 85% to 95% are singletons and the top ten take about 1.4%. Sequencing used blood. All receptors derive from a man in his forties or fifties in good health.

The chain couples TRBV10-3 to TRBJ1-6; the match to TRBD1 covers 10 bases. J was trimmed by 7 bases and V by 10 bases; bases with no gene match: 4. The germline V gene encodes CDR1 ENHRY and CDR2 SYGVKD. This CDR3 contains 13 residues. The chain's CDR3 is CATLGQGNSPLHF. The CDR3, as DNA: TGTGCCACCCTGGGACAGGGGAATTCACCCCTCCACTTT.

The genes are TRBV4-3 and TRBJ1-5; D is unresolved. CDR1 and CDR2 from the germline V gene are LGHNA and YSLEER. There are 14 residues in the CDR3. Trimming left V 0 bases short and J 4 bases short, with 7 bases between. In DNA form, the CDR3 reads TGCGCCAGCAGCCAAGATTGGGGTAATCAGCCCCAGCATTTT. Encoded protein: CASSQDWGNQPQHF.

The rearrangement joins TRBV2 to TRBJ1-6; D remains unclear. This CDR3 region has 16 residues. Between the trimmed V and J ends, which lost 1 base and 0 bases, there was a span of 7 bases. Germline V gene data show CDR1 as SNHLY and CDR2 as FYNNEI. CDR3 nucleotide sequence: TGTGCCAGCAGTGAAGGGGAGAGCTCCTATAATTCACCCCTCCACTTT. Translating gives CASSEGESSYNSPLHF.

DNA for the CDR3: TGTGCCAGCAGCCACGGGACTTCAAGCACAGATACGCAGTATTTT. Translating it yields CASSHGTSSTDTQYF. The rearrangement uses TRBV6-2 or TRBV6-3 and TRBJ2-3, with D possibly being TRBD2 (6 bases). The CDR3 spans 15 residues. V was shortened by 6 bases and J by 0 bases, with 13 bases between the two germline ends. Germline V CDR1 and CDR2: MNHEY, SVGEGT.

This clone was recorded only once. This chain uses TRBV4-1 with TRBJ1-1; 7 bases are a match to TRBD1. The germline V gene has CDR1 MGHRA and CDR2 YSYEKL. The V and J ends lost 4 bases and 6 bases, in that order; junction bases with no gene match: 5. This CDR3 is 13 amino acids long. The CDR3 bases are TGCGCCAGCAGCCCGCTGACAGGGCCTGAAGCTTTCTTT. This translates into CASSPLTGPEAFF.

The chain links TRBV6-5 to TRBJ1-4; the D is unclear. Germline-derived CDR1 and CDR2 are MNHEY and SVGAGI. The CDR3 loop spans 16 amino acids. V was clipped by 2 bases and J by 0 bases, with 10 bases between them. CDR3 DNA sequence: TGTGCCAGCAGTTACGCTCGGCCAGCAACTAATGAAAAACTGTTTTTT. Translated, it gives CASSYARPATNEKLFF.

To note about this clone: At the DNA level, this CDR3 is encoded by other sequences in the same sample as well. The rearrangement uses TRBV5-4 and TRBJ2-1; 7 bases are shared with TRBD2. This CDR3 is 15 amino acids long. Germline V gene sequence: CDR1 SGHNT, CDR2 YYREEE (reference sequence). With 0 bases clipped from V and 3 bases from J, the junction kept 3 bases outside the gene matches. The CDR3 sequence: CASSLGGGDYNEQFF. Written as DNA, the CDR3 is TGTGCCAGCAGCTTGGGCGGGGGAGACTACAATGAGCAGTTCTTC.

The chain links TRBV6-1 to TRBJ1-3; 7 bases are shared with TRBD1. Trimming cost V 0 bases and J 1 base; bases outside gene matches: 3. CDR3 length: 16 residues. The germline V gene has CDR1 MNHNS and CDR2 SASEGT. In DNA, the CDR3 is TGTGCCAGCAGTGAAGCCCCAGGGGGATCTGGAAACACCATATATTTT. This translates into CASSEAPGGSGNTIYF.

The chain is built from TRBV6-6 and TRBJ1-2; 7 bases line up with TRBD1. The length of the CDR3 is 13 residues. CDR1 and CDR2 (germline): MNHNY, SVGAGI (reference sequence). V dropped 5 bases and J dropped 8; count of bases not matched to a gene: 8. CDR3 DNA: TGTGCCAGCAGTAGGGGGCAGGGCGAAGGCTACACCTTC. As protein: CASSRGQGEGYTF.

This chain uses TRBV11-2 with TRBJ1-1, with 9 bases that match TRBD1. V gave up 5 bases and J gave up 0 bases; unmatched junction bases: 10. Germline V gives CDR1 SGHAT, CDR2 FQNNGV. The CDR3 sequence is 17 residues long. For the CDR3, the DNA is TGTGCCAGCAGCGTTACCGGGACAGGGCCACTGAACACTGAAGCTTTCTTT. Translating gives CASSVTGTGPLNTEAFF.

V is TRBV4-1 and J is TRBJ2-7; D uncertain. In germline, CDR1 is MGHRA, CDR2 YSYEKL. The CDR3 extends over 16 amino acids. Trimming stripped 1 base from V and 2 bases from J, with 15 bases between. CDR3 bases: TGCGCCAGCAGCCAAGCTGGGGTCTGGGCCACCTACGAGCAGTACTTC. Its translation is CASSQAGVWATYEQYF.

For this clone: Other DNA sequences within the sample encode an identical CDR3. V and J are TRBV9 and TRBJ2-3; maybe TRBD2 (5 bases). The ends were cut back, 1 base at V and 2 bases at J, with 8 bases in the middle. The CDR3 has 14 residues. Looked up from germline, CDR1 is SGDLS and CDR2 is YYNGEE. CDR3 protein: CASSVSGSTDTQYF. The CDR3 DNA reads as TGTGCCAGCAGCGTAAGCGGATCCACAGATACGCAGTATTTT.

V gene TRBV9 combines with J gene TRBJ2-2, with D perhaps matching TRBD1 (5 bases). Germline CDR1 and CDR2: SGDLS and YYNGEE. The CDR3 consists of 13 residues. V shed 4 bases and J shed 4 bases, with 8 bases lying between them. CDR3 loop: CASSSRGTGELFF. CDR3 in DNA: TGTGCCAGCAGCTCAAGGGGCACCGGGGAGCTGTTTTTT.

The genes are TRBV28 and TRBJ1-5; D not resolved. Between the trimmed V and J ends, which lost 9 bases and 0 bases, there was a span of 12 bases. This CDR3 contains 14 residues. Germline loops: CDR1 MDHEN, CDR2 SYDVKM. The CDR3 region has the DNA TGTGCCAGTACCCTGAGGTATAGCAATCAGCCCCAGCATTTT. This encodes CASTLRYSNQPQHF. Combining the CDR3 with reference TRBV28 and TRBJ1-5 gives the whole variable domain DVKVTQSSRYLVKRTGEKVFLECVQDMDHENMFWYRQDPGLGLRLIYFSYDVKMKEKGDIPEGYSVSREKKERFSLILESASTNQTSMYLCASTLRYSNQPQHFGDGTRLSIL.

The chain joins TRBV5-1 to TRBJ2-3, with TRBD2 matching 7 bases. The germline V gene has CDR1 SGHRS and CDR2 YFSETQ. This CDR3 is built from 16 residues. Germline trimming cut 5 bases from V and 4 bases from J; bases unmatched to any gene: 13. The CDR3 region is CASRRDYSLGADTQYF. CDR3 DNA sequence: TGCGCCAGCAGACGGGACTACTCCTTGGGGGCAGATACGCAGTATTTT.

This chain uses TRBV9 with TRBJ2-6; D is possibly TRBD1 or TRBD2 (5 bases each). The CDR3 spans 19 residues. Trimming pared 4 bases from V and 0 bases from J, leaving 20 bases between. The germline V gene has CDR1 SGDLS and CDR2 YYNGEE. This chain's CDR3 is CASSYPRDRLSSGANVLTF. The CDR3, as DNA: TGTGCCAGCAGCTACCCTCGGGACCGACTATCCTCTGGGGCCAACGTCCTGACTTTC.

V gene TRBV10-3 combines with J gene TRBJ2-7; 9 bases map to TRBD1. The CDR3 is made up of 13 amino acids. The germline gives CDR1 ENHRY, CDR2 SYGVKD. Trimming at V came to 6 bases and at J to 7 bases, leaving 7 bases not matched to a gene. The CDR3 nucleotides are TGTGCCATCAGCGCGGGACAGGGTAGGGAGCAGTACGTC. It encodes CAISAGQGREQYV.

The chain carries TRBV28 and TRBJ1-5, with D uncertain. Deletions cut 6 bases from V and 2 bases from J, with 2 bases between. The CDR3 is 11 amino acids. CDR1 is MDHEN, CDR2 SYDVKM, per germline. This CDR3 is CASSRNQPQHF. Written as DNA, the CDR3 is TGTGCCAGCAGCCGCAATCAGCCCCAGCATTTT. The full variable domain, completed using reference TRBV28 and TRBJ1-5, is DVKVTQSSRYLVKRTGEKVFLECVQDMDHENMFWYRQDPGLGLRLIYFSYDVKMKEKGDIPEGYSVSREKKERFSLILESASTNQTSMYLCASSRNQPQHFGDGTRLSIL.

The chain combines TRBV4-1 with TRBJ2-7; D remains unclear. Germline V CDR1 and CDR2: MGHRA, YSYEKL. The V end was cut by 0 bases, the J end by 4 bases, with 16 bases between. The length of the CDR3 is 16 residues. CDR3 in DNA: TGCGCCAGCAGCCAAGAATATCCGCGGAGTAAGTACGAGCAGTACTTC. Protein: CASSQEYPRSKYEQYF.

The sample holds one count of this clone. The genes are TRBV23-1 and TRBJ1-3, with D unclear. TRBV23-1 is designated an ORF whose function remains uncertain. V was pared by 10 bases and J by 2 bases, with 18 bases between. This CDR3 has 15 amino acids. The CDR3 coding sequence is TGCGCCACTAAAAAAACCGGGGAGCCTGGAAACACCATATATTTT. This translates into CATKKTGEPGNTIYF.

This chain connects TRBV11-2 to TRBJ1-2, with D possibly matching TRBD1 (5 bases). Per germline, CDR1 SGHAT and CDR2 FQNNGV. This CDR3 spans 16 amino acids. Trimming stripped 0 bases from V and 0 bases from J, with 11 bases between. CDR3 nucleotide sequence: TGTGCCAGCAGCTTAGATCAGCAGGGAACTAACTATGGCTACACCTTC. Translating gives CASSLDQQGTNYGYTF.

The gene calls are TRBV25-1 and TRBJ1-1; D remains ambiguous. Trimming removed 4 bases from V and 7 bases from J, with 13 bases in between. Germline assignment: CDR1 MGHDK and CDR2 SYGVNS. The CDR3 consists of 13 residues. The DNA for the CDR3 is TGTGCCAGCAGTGTCCGGGCCGGCGGTGAAGCTTTCTTT. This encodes CASSVRAGGEAFF.

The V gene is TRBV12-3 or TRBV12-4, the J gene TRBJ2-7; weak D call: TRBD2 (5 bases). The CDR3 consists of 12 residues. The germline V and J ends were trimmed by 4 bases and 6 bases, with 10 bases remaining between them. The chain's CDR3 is CASSSTLVEQYF. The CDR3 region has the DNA TGTGCCAGCAGTTCCACACTAGTCGAGCAGTACTTC.

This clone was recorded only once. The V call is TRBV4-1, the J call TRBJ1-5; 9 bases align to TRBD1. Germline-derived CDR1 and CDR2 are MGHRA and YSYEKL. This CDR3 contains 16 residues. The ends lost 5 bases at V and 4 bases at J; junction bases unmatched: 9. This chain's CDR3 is CASSSPGTGSNQPQHF. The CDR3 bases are TGCGCCAGCAGCTCCCCCGGGACAGGGAGTAATCAGCCCCAGCATTTT.